Listed here are 26 T cell receptor beta chains from one sample, sequenced in a study of Ad26.COV2.S vaccination and SARS-CoV-2 variants. Libraries were prepared by immunoSEQ multiplex PCR; TCRdb keeps only in-frame clonotypes and omits some of them. The sample records about 350,000 clones, 88% being singletons. The treatment here: roughly 19 received Ad26.COV2.S at low or high dose, single or two shots; about five received placebo; per-sample allocation not given. Sampling was performed 63 days after the first vaccine or placebo injection. This specimen was peripheral blood, taken in a trial of Ad26.COV2.S vaccine versus placebo. The receptor source for this set is a person between 18 and 65 years old who received the Ad26.COV2.S COVID-19 vaccine or a placebo.

This sequence joins TRBV18 and TRBJ1-2, with D unclear. From germline, CDR1 is KGHSH and CDR2 LQKENI. The CDR3 contains 13 residues. Trimming cost V 2 bases and J 6 bases, with 10 bases left between them. CDR3 residues: CASSPLGLNGYTF. Here the CDR3 DNA reads TGTGCCAGCTCACCATTAGGGTTGAATGGCTACACCTTC.

The rearrangement links TRBV28 to TRBJ1-5; no clear D. The CDR3 has 16 amino acids. Trimming stripped 6 bases from V and 6 bases from J, with 21 bases between. Germline CDR1 reads MDHEN; CDR2 reads SYDVKM. The CDR3 coding sequence is TGTGCCAGCAGCCAGTGGACCGACGGGATCGGTCAGCCCCAGCATTTT. Amino acids: CASSQWTDGIGQPQHF.

The chain employs TRBV7-9 and TRBJ2-7, with TRBD2 matching 11 bases. This CDR3 is 15 amino acids long. CDR1 SEHNR and CDR2 FQNEAQ come from the germline V gene (reference sequence). Trimming removed 4 bases from V and 3 bases from J; junction bases left unmatched: 5. As DNA, the CDR3 is TGTGCCAGCAGCTCTGGGACTAGCGGAGGCTACGAGCAGTACTTC. Encoded protein: CASSSGTSGGYEQYF.

The chain recombines TRBV28 with TRBJ2-1, with 9 bases identical to TRBD1. The CDR3 runs 15 residues. Germline CDR1 MDHEN, CDR2 SYDVKM. V lost 5 bases, J lost 4 bases, and 6 bases stayed unmatched. The CDR3 loop reads CASSKTGGAYNEQFF. CDR3 DNA sequence: TGTGCCAGCAGTAAAACAGGGGGCGCGTACAATGAGCAGTTCTTC.

This clone was seen more than once but under ten times. The chain combines TRBV28 with TRBJ1-1; TRBD1 might be the D (5 bases). Trimming cost V 5 bases and J 3 bases, with 10 bases left between them. CDR1 MDHEN and CDR2 SYDVKM come from the germline V gene. This CDR3 is 13 amino acids long. CDR3 sequence (DNA): TGTGCCAGCAGTGACCACAGGTACACTGAAGCTTTCTTT. Encoded protein: CASSDHRYTEAFF.

The chain employs TRBV7-8 and TRBJ1-6; TRBD1 agrees at 8 bases. This CDR3 has 14 residues. V lost 7 bases and J lost 10; bases outside the gene matches: 9. Germline V gene lookup returns CDR1 SGHVS and CDR2 FQNEAQ. The CDR3 loop reads CASTLDRGGSPLHF. In DNA form, the CDR3 reads TGTGCCAGCACCCTAGACAGGGGAGGCTCACCCCTCCACTTT.

This clone is a singleton in its sample. The identical CDR3 is also encoded by other nucleotide sequences in the sample. The genes are TRBV4-2 and TRBJ1-5; D is perhaps TRBD1 (5 bases). This CDR3 comprises 14 residues. From germline, CDR1 is LGHNA and CDR2 YNFKEQ. The V and J ends lost 0 bases and 6 bases respectively, with 9 bases between them. The CDR3 bases are TGTGCCAGCAGCCAAGATTGGGGGTCTCAGCCCCAGCATTTT. This gives the protein CASSQDWGSQPQHF.

V and J are TRBV3-1 (or the pseudogene TRBV3-2) and TRBJ1-3, with D perhaps TRBD1 (5 bases). Germline values: CDR1 LGHDT, CDR2 YNNKEL (reference sequence). Trimming took off 1 base at V and 4 bases at J, with 11 bases between the two ends. The CDR3 has 15 amino acids. CDR3 sequence: CASSQAGMSGNTIYF. The CDR3 coding sequence is TGTGCCAGCAGCCAAGCAGGGATGTCCGGAAACACCATATATTTT.

The genes are TRBV3-1 (or the pseudogene TRBV3-2) and TRBJ1-5; D is ambiguous. This CDR3 region has 15 residues. The V gene lost 4 bases and the J gene lost 2 bases, with 12 bases spanning the gap. Germline CDR1 LGHDT, CDR2 YNNKEL (reference sequence). The CDR3 region is CASSPRRGGNQPQHF. The DNA for the CDR3 is TGTGCCAGCAGCCCCAGGCGGGGTGGCAATCAGCCCCAGCATTTT.

The chain uses TRBV28 and TRBJ2-1; the match to TRBD2 covers 12 bases. The germline gives CDR1 MDHEN, CDR2 SYDVKM. CDR3 size: 17 residues. J lost 0 bases, V lost 7 bases, and 7 bases had no gene match. The CDR3 bases are TGTGCCAGCAATTCCCGACTAGCGGGGGTCTCCTACAATGAGCAGTTCTTC. Translated, it gives CASNSRLAGVSYNEQFF. Complete variable domain (other parts from reference TRBV28 and TRBJ2-1): DVKVTQSSRYLVKRTGEKVFLECVQDMDHENMFWYRQDPGLGLRLIYFSYDVKMKEKGDIPEGYSVSREKKERFSLILESASTNQTSMYLCASNSRLAGVSYNEQFFGPGTRLTVL.

This chain connects TRBV6-5 to TRBJ2-7; 9 bases are shared with TRBD1. The V gene's germline CDR1 is MNHEY and CDR2 SVGAGI. This CDR3 comprises 15 residues. Losses at the gene ends were 6 bases for V and 3 bases for J; bases not matched to a gene: 9. The CDR3 DNA is TGTGCCAGCAGCCCCCCGGGACAGGGAGGCTACGAGCAGTACTTC. Translated: CASSPPGQGGYEQYF.

This clone was seen only a few times. Other nucleotide sequences in the sample specify the same CDR3. This rearrangement joins TRBV13 to TRBJ2-7; TRBD1 agrees at 8 bases. CDR1 is PRHDT and CDR2 is FYEKMQ in the germline V gene (reference sequence). The CDR3 has 14 amino acids. With 5 bases clipped from V and 1 base from J, the junction kept 4 bases outside the gene matches. Here the CDR3 reads CASSPGQGSYEQYF. As DNA, the CDR3 is TGTGCCAGCAGCCCCGGACAGGGATCCTACGAGCAGTACTTC.

CDR3 nucleotide sequence: TGTGCCAGCAGTCCCGGCAGGGGCCCTCCCTACGAGCAGTACTTC. The encoded protein is CASSPGRGPPYEQYF. The chain uses TRBV27 and TRBJ2-7; D possibly corresponds to TRBD1 (6 bases). CDR1 and CDR2 from the germline V gene are MNHEY and SMNVEV (reference sequence). The CDR3 runs to 15 residues. V was clipped by 5 bases and J by 2 bases, with 16 bases between them.

The CDR3 here is CASSLGTVNTEAFF. The CDR3 coding sequence is TGTGCCAGCAGCCTTGGGACAGTGAACACTGAAGCTTTCTTT. The chain has TRBV3-1 (or the pseudogene TRBV3-2) and TRBJ1-1; 7 nucleotides agree with TRBD1. The CDR3 runs 14 residues. V trimming: 4 bases; J trimming: 0 bases; junction bases outside the gene matches: 2. Germline CDR1 reads LGHDT; CDR2 reads YNNKEL (reference sequence).

V usage is TRBV7-2 and J usage is TRBJ2-5, with 7 nucleotides matching TRBD2. Per germline, CDR1 SGHTA and CDR2 FQGNSA. The V segment lost 5 bases and the J segment 5 bases; nucleotides outside the gene matches: 23. This CDR3 comprises 19 residues. The CDR3 DNA reads TGTGCCAGCAGCCCCAGGTATAGGACCGCGGGGGTGTACAGGGAGACCCAGTACTTC. As protein: CASSPRYRTAGVYRETQYF.

The count of this clone is one. The chain has TRBV7-9 and TRBJ2-5; D unresolved. Trimming stripped 6 bases from V and 0 bases from J, with 14 bases between. Germline assignment: CDR1 SEHNR and CDR2 FQNEAQ (reference sequence). The CDR3 sequence is 15 residues long. CDR3 amino acids: CASRPPGRYQETQYF. CDR3 DNA sequence: TGTGCCAGCAGACCCCCAGGACGGTACCAAGAGACCCAGTACTTC.

The V call is TRBV19, the J call TRBJ2-3; D remains ambiguous. The germline gives CDR1 LNHDA, CDR2 SQIVND (reference sequence). The CDR3 is made up of 16 amino acids. Trimming took off 2 bases at V and 0 bases at J, with 12 bases between the two ends. The CDR3 DNA reads as TGTGCCAGTAGTATAAATCCAGCCCCAAGCACAGATACGCAGTATTTT. It translates to CASSINPAPSTDTQYF.

This chain connects TRBV7-3 to TRBJ2-1; TRBD2 agrees at 12 bases. With 5 bases clipped from V and 8 bases from J, the junction kept 22 bases outside the gene matches. Germline V CDR1 and CDR2: SGHTA, FQGTGA. The CDR3 spans 20 residues. The CDR3: CASSPNPRGASGRVIHEQFF. CDR3 in DNA: TGTGCCAGCAGCCCGAACCCCCGGGGGGCTAGCGGGAGGGTCATACATGAGCAGTTCTTC.

The chain has TRBV7-2 and TRBJ1-6; TRBD1 agrees at 9 bases. CDR1 is SGHTA and CDR2 is FQGNSA in the germline V gene. Trimming cost V 5 bases and J 10 bases; bases outside gene matches: 12. The CDR3 covers 16 residues. Here the CDR3 reads CASSPRDREIWSPLHF. The CDR3 DNA reads TGTGCCAGCAGCCCGAGGGACAGGGAAATTTGGTCACCCCTCCACTTT.

The chain has TRBV7-9 and TRBJ2-1; 9 bases fit TRBD2. This CDR3 contains 15 residues. V lost 1 base and J lost 6; bases outside the gene matches: 4. Germline CDR1 and CDR2: SEHNR and FQNEAQ (reference sequence). This chain's CDR3 is CASSLELAGANEQFF. CDR3 sequence (DNA): TGTGCCAGCAGCTTAGAACTAGCGGGTGCCAATGAGCAGTTCTTC.

This clone was detected once. The J gene is TRBJ2-7, the V gene TRBV28; D possibly corresponds to TRBD1 (6 bases). This CDR3 is 15 amino acids long. Trimming pared 6 bases from V and 2 bases from J, leaving 17 bases between. Germline V gives CDR1 MDHEN, CDR2 SYDVKM. CDR3 bases: TGTGCCAGCAGGAAACAGGGCGAGCCTCCCTACGAGCAGTACTTC. Protein sequence: CASRKQGEPPYEQYF. The variable domain in full, with the rest retrieved from reference TRBV28 and TRBJ2-7, is DVKVTQSSRYLVKRTGEKVFLECVQDMDHENMFWYRQDPGLGLRLIYFSYDVKMKEKGDIPEGYSVSREKKERFSLILESASTNQTSMYLCASRKQGEPPYEQYFGPGTRLTVT.

V and J are TRBV12-3 or TRBV12-4 and TRBJ2-1; no definite D call. V was clipped by 4 bases and J by 7 bases, with 11 bases between them. This CDR3 has 13 residues. The CDR3 here is CASSSLLVNEQFF. For the CDR3, the DNA is TGTGCCAGCAGTTCTCTATTAGTAAATGAGCAGTTCTTC.

The chain recombines TRBV19 with TRBJ2-1; 12 nucleotides align to TRBD1. V dropped 6 bases and J dropped 8; count of bases not matched to a gene: 11. The germline V gene has CDR1 LNHDA and CDR2 SQIVND (reference sequence). The CDR3 consists of 16 residues. The CDR3 loop reads CASSSRGGQGADEQFF. The CDR3 region has the DNA TGTGCCAGTAGCTCCCGAGGGGGACAGGGGGCTGATGAGCAGTTCTTC.

The rearrangement links TRBV19 to TRBJ1-5; D ambiguous. The CDR3 contains 13 residues. CDR1 and CDR2 from the germline V gene are LNHDA and SQIVND (reference sequence). V was trimmed by 3 bases and J by 11 bases, leaving 14 bases between them. The CDR3 sequence: CASSILAAVSQHF. The CDR3 bases are TGTGCCAGTAGTATCTTGGCAGCCGTTTCCCAGCATTTT.

This clone was observed a few times. The rearrangement links TRBV15 to TRBJ2-3; D uncertain. V lost 9 bases and J 0 bases, leaving 13 bases between the germline ends. Germline V gene sequence: CDR1 LNHNV, CDR2 YYDKDF (reference sequence). The CDR3 is 14 amino acids. CDR3 protein: CATRRESSTDTQYF. The CDR3 DNA reads TGTGCCACTCGCCGCGAATCTAGCACAGATACGCAGTATTTT.

This clone was recorded only once. The rearrangement uses TRBV3-1 (or the pseudogene TRBV3-2) and TRBJ2-3; 10 positions agree with TRBD2. CDR1 LGHDT and CDR2 YNNKEL come from the germline V gene (reference sequence). This CDR3 is 15 amino acids long. With 2 bases clipped from V and 5 bases from J, the junction kept 4 bases outside the gene matches. The CDR3 bases are TGTGCCAGCAGCCAACCTAGCGGGGGCTTAGATACGCAGTATTTT. It is translated as CASSQPSGGLDTQYF.